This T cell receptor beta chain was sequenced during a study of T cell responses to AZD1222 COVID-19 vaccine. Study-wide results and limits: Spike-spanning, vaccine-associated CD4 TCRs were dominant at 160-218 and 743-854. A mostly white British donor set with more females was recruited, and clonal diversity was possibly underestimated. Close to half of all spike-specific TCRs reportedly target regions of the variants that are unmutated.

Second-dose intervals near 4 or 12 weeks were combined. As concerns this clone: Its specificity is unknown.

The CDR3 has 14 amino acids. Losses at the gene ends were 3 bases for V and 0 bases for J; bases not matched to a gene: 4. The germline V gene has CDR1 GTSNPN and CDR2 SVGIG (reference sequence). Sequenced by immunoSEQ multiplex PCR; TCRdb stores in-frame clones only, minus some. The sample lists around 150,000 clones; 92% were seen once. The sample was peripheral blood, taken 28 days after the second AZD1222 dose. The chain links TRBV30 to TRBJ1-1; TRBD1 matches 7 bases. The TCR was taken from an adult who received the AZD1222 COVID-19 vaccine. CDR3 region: CAWRGGQMNTEAFF. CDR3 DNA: TGTGCCTGGAGGGGGGGACAGATGAACACTGAAGCTTTCTTT.